This is a list of T cell receptor beta chains from one sample in a study of blood T cell repertoires in COVID-19. Assay: immunoSEQ multiplex PCR; the TCRdb copy retains only in-frame clones and omits some. The data hold 320,000 or so clones, with around 90% observed a single time. Sequences were obtained from PBMCs or T cells enriched from blood (not recorded which). All receptors come from a man aged 25 to 40 who had recovered from COVID-19. The CDR3 runs from the conserved cysteine through the conserved F or W. Fields, in order: V gene, J gene, CDR3 protein.

V gene: TRBV4-1
J gene: TRBJ1-6
CDR3 protein: CASSQDFRGSDSPLHF

V gene: TRBV10-3
J gene: TRBJ1-5
CDR3 protein: CAISESMAWNQPQHF

V gene: TRBV5-1
J gene: TRBJ2-5
CDR3 protein: CASSVERWTQYF

V gene: TRBV5-6
J gene: TRBJ1-2
CDR3 protein: CASSLGDRVFYGYTF

V gene: TRBV9
J gene: TRBJ2-3
CDR3 protein: CASSPQDYVDTQYF

V gene: TRBV10-2
J gene: TRBJ2-3
CDR3 protein: CATILGLAETDTQYF

V gene: TRBV15
J gene: TRBJ1-4
CDR3 protein: CATRTDRVGEKLFF

V gene: TRBV10-3
J gene: TRBJ2-1
CDR3 protein: CAISESQSNEQFF

V gene: TRBV19
J gene: TRBJ2-2
CDR3 protein: CASSSLAYNTGELFF

V gene: TRBV2
J gene: TRBJ2-2
CDR3 protein: CASTLRGSTGELFF

V gene: TRBV7-2
J gene: TRBJ2-1
CDR3 protein: CASSFLAGSYNEQFF

V gene: TRBV7-9
J gene: TRBJ1-1
CDR3 protein: CASSLQGYNTEAFF

V gene: TRBV15
J gene: TRBJ2-1
CDR3 protein: CATSRAALRRTGEGNEQFF

V gene: TRBV11-2
J gene: TRBJ1-1
CDR3 protein: CASSLWGGYRNTEAFF

V gene: TRBV19
J gene: TRBJ1-5
CDR3 protein: CASSTQGGSNQPQHF

V gene: TRBV28
J gene: TRBJ1-2
CDR3 protein: CASSLEPGEIDGYTF